Included here is one T cell receptor (beta chain) sequence, with context. The data belong to a study of CD8 T cells in Susac syndrome. The V end lost 6 bases, the J end lost 1 base, and 7 bases lay between the germline ends. The germline CDR1 and CDR2 sequences are MNHEY and SVGEGT. This CDR3 has 14 residues. An input of about 0.45 to 1 ug of RNA was subjected to reverse transcription using random hexamers. TCRdb re-derived calls from the immunoSEQ multiplex PCR reads in MiXCR, one entry per CDR3 protein. The sample has some 300,000 distinct CDR3 sequences, 75% to 90% seen once. V is TRBV6-2 or TRBV6-3 and J is TRBJ2-6; perhaps TRBD2 as D (6 bases). The clonotype comes from a human donor with multiple sclerosis. The material sequenced was CD8+ T cells from PBMCs. CDR3 loop: CASSGGSGANVLTF. CDR3 nucleotide sequence: TGTGCCAGCAGCGGGGGTTCTGGGGCCAACGTCCTGACTTTC.